Below, 19 T cell receptor beta chains from the same sample are listed, as sequenced in a study of blood T cell repertoires in COVID-19. The assay was immunoSEQ multiplex PCR, and TCRdb's table has in-frame clones only and misses some. This table has approximately 200,000 clones, 85% to 95% appearing once. Sequencing was carried out using peripheral blood. These receptors were taken from a man aged 25 to 40 with COVID-19, enrolled during active disease.

The chain recombines TRBV7-2 with TRBJ1-6; TRBD1 matches at 10 bases. Germline loops: CDR1 SGHTA, CDR2 FQGNSA. J gave up 8 bases and V 3 bases, and 1 base lay outside the gene matches. The CDR3 runs 14 residues. The CDR3: CASSFGQGDSPLHF. The CDR3 nucleotides read TGTGCCAGCAGCTTTGGACAGGGGGATTCACCCCTCCACTTT.

This clone was picked up one time. The rearrangement uses TRBV6-5 and TRBJ1-2; the match to TRBD1 covers 8 bases. This CDR3 has 16 residues. Germline V gene sequence: CDR1 MNHEY, CDR2 SVGAGI. V lost 4 bases to trimming and J lost 4 bases; unmatched junction nucleotides: 11. CDR3 DNA: TGTGCCAGCAGTTCCCCGGGACAGGAGGGTGCCTATGGCTACACCTTC. This sequence encodes CASSSPGQEGAYGYTF.

This clone has a handful of counts. This rearrangement joins TRBV6-1 to TRBJ2-1, with 12 positions matching TRBD2. This CDR3 has 16 residues. Germline V gene data show CDR1 as MNHNS and CDR2 as SASEGT. Trimming cost V 3 bases and J 7 bases; bases outside gene matches: 7. This chain's CDR3 is CASSELAGLAGNEQFF. Here the CDR3 DNA reads TGTGCCAGCAGTGAGCTTGCCGGACTAGCGGGGAATGAGCAGTTCTTC.

The CDR3 bases are TGTGCCAGCACCCTAGCGGTTGGGGAGACCCAGTACTTC. Amino acid sequence: CASTLAVGETQYF. The gene calls are TRBV2 and TRBJ2-5; 7 nucleotides agree with TRBD2. Unmatched junction bases numbered 7, after V lost 7 bases and J lost 5 bases. This CDR3 contains 13 residues. Germline V CDR1 and CDR2: SNHLY, FYNNEI.

CDR3 coding DNA: TGCAGCGTTGGGTCCAGGGGGCTCGACTATGGCTACACCTTC. Protein: CSVGSRGLDYGYTF. This chain links TRBV29-1 with TRBJ1-2, with 8 bases identical to TRBD1. Germline CDR1 SQVTM, CDR2 ANQGSEA. V lost 4 bases, J lost 3 bases, and 7 bases stayed unmatched. This CDR3 has 14 residues. Full variable domain (outside the CDR3, taken from reference TRBV29-1 and TRBJ1-2): SAVISQKPSRDICQRGTSLTIQCQVDSQVTMMFWYRQQPGQSLTLIATANQGSEATYESGFVIDKFPISRPNLTFSTLTVSNMSPEDSSIYLCSVGSRGLDYGYTFGSGTRLTVV.

This chain links TRBV5-1 with TRBJ1-2, with 7 bases matching TRBD1. The trim removed 4 bases at V and 10 bases at J, leaving 7 bases unmatched. The germline CDR1 and CDR2 sequences are SGHRS and YFSETQ. The CDR3 contains 12 residues. The CDR3 DNA sequence: TGCGCCAGCAGCCTGGACAGGTCCTACTACACCTTC. Protein product: CASSLDRSYYTF.

The J gene is TRBJ2-5, the V gene TRBV13, with 8 bases matching TRBD2. V lost 5 bases to trimming and J lost 1 base; unmatched junction nucleotides: 9. The length of the CDR3 is 16 residues. CDR1 and CDR2 (germline): PRHDT, FYEKMQ (reference sequence). The CDR3 nucleotides are TGTGCCAGCAGCCGCAAAGCGGGGGCATCCCAAGAGACCCAGTACTTC. Protein: CASSRKAGASQETQYF.

This clone was counted a single time. The chain links TRBV9 to TRBJ1-4; D may be TRBD1 (5 bases). Trimming pared 0 bases from V and 5 bases from J, leaving 8 bases between. Germline V gene sequence: CDR1 SGDLS, CDR2 YYNGEE. This CDR3 has 14 residues. The CDR3 DNA reads TGTGCCAGCAGCGTAGCGTGGGGCAATGAAAAACTGTTTTTT. Translating gives CASSVAWGNEKLFF.

The chain's CDR3 is CASSLSVSGGTEAFF. CDR3 sequence (DNA): TGTGCCAGCAGTTTATCGGTCTCGGGGGGGACTGAAGCTTTCTTT. The genes are TRBV27 and TRBJ1-1; weak D call: TRBD1 (5 bases). CDR1 is MNHEY, CDR2 SMNVEV, per germline (reference sequence). The CDR3 consists of 15 residues. Between the trimmed V and J ends, which lost 0 bases and 5 bases, there was a span of 13 bases.

This chain uses TRBV30 with TRBJ2-7; TRBD2 matches 9 bases. Germline V gives CDR1 GTSNPN, CDR2 SVGIG (reference sequence). The CDR3 length is 14 residues. V lost 3 bases, J lost 6 bases, and 9 bases stayed unmatched. The CDR3 DNA reads TGTGCCTGGAGAGTCCCAGCGGGGGGCGGCGAGCAGTACTTC. It yields the protein CAWRVPAGGGEQYF.

This clone was seen a single time. The V and J genes are TRBV27 and TRBJ2-3; 7 positions agree with TRBD1. This CDR3 has 16 amino acids. Per the germline V gene, CDR1 is MNHEY and CDR2 is SMNVEV (reference sequence). V lost 5 bases, J lost 4 bases, and 12 bases stayed unmatched. CDR3: CASSRPGQWVSDTQYF. The CDR3 DNA sequence: TGTGCCAGCAGTCGCCCGGGACAGTGGGTCTCAGATACGCAGTATTTT.

The chain is built from TRBV5-6 and TRBJ2-7; D might be TRBD2 (5 bases). V was trimmed by 2 bases and J by 0 bases, leaving 12 bases between them. Germline CDR1 SGHDT, CDR2 YYEEEE. This CDR3 spans 15 amino acids. The CDR3 protein is CASSLQRRSSYEQYF. In DNA, the CDR3 is TGTGCCAGCAGCTTACAGCGGCGCAGCTCCTACGAGCAGTACTTC. Drawing the rest from reference TRBV5-6 and TRBJ2-7, the complete variable domain is DAGVTQSPTHLIKTRGQQVTLRCSPKSGHDTVSWYQQALGQGPQFIFQYYEEEERQRGNFPDRFSGHQFPNYSSELNVNALLLGDSALYLCASSLQRRSSYEQYFGPGTRLTVT.

CDR3 sequence: CASSQEGPKETQYF. The CDR3 DNA is TGTGCCAGCAGCCAAGAGGGGCCAAAAGAGACCCAGTACTTC. The chain joins TRBV4-2 to TRBJ2-5, with a weak D call TRBD1 (5 bases). Trimming took off 0 bases at V and 3 bases at J, with 8 bases between the two ends. CDR3 length: 14 amino acids. Germline V CDR1 and CDR2: LGHNA, YNFKEQ.

The V and J genes are TRBV14 and TRBJ1-3; 7 bases align to TRBD1. With 4 bases clipped from V and 3 bases from J, the junction kept 12 bases outside the gene matches. Looked up from germline, CDR1 is SGHDN and CDR2 is FVKESK. The CDR3 runs 17 residues. CDR3 in DNA: TGTGCCAGCAGCCCCCGGACAGGATCTTTCGGTGGAAACACCATATATTTT. It encodes CASSPRTGSFGGNTIYF. Combining the CDR3 with reference TRBV14 and TRBJ1-3 gives the whole variable domain EAGVTQFPSHSVIEKGQTVTLRCDPISGHDNLYWYRRVMGKEIKFLLHFVKESKQDESGMPNNRFLAERTGGTYSTLKVQPAELEDSGVYFCASSPRTGSFGGNTIYFGEGSWLTVV.

The chain recombines TRBV24-1 with TRBJ2-1, with a weak D call TRBD1 (5 bases). The germline V gene encodes CDR1 KGHDR and CDR2 SFDVKD. The CDR3 consists of 12 residues. V lost 9 bases and J lost 5, with 10 bases in between. CDR3 protein: CATSDRNNEQFF. Written as DNA, the CDR3 is TGTGCCACCTCCGACAGAAACAATGAGCAGTTCTTC.

This chain links TRBV5-6 with TRBJ2-7; 8 nucleotides match TRBD1. The germline gives CDR1 SGHDT, CDR2 YYEEEE. V shed 4 bases, J shed 5 bases, and the junction held 5 bases outside the gene matches. The CDR3 length is 13 residues. CDR3 loop: CASSLGTGHEQYF. The CDR3, as DNA: TGTGCCAGCAGCCTCGGGACAGGACACGAGCAGTACTTC.

J is TRBJ1-6 and V is TRBV4-1; 10 positions agree with TRBD1. The V and J ends lost 4 bases and 6 bases, in that order; junction bases with no gene match: 12. The CDR3 sequence is 18 residues long. CDR1 is MGHRA and CDR2 is YSYEKL in the germline V gene. The CDR3 DNA sequence: TGCGCCAGCAGCCCAGGGACAGGGGAGCAGTTACCTAATTCACCCCTCCACTTT. Protein product: CASSPGTGEQLPNSPLHF.

This chain uses TRBV2 with TRBJ1-2; TRBD1 aligns across 10 bases. The trim removed 5 bases at V and 2 bases at J, leaving 8 bases unmatched. CDR3 size: 16 residues. The germline CDR1 and CDR2 sequences are SNHLY and FYNNEI. CDR3: CASSTLTGGENYGYTF. CDR3 nucleotides: TGTGCCAGCAGTACTTTGACAGGGGGCGAGAACTATGGCTACACCTTC.

The gene calls are TRBV30 and TRBJ1-5, with a possible D match to TRBD1 (5 bases). The CDR3 sequence is 13 residues long. CDR1 is GTSNPN, CDR2 SVGIG, per germline (reference sequence). V was shortened by 0 bases and J by 5 bases, with 8 bases between the two germline ends. CDR3 region: CAWSVDRDQPQHF. CDR3 DNA sequence: TGTGCCTGGAGTGTAGACAGAGATCAGCCCCAGCATTTT.